Shown below are 21 T cell receptor beta chains from a single sample sequenced in a study of T cells in Graves' hyperthyroidism and ophthalmopathy. Amplified regions were TCR beta CDR3 sequences from RNA transcripts. First-round RT-PCR targeting the TCR CDR3 was performed with the HTBI primer set. Each CDR3 protein is one row after TCRdb ran MiXCR on the multiplex PCR reads. The profile shows approximately 330,000 distinct CDR3 sequences, 15% to 20% of them singletons. The sequenced sample consisted of blood. The receptors were sampled from a woman aged 50 to 60 with Graves' hyperthyroidism.

This clonotype was found many times. The rearrangement links TRBV20-1 to TRBJ1-2; 9 bases line up with TRBD1. With 6 bases clipped from V and 3 bases from J, the junction kept 11 bases outside the gene matches. CDR1 DFQATT and CDR2 SNEGSKA come from the germline V gene (reference sequence). This CDR3 is 15 amino acids long. The CDR3 DNA follows: TGCAGTGCCATTGGACAGGGGCTGGTTCACTATGGCTACACCTTC. Protein: CSAIGQGLVHYGYTF.

This clonotype was seen a few times. The rearrangement joins TRBV7-9 to TRBJ2-7, with 10 bases that match TRBD1. The CDR3 spans 17 residues. Germline assignment: CDR1 SEHNR and CDR2 FQNEAQ (reference sequence). Germline trimming cut 3 bases from V and 4 bases from J; bases unmatched to any gene: 12. The CDR3 sequence is CASSLVETGQGTYEQYF. In DNA, the CDR3 is TGTGCCAGCAGCTTGGTTGAAACGGGACAGGGGACATACGAGCAGTACTTC.

This clonotype has a count of ten or more. This chain links TRBV7-8 with TRBJ2-5; tentatively, D is TRBD2 (6 bases). The CDR3 extends over 15 amino acids. Trimming pared 0 bases from V and 5 bases from J, leaving 13 bases between. Germline V gives CDR1 SGHVS, CDR2 FQNEAQ. The CDR3 reads CASSLARGRRETQYF. The CDR3 DNA reads TGTGCCAGCAGCTTAGCGCGGGGCCGGAGGGAGACCCAGTACTTC.

This clonotype was picked up a small number of times. This chain uses TRBV2 with TRBJ2-3, with D perhaps assigned TRBD1 or TRBD2 (7 bases each). V was trimmed by 6 bases and J by 14 bases, leaving 27 bases between them. Looked up from germline, CDR1 is SNHLY and CDR2 is FYNNEI. CDR3 length: 15 amino acids. In nucleotides, the CDR3 is TGTGCCAGCAGGAGCGGGACAGCTAGCGGCAGTATGGGGTATTTT. Encoded protein: CASRSGTASGSMGYF.

This clonotype was counted a few times. The chain couples TRBV6-1 to TRBJ2-3; 10 positions agree with TRBD2. Germline values: CDR1 MNHNS, CDR2 SASEGT. The CDR3 has 19 residues. The V segment lost 6 bases and the J segment 10 bases; nucleotides outside the gene matches: 25. The CDR3 bases are TGTGCCAGCAGGAGCACCGGGGTCGGTAGCGGGGGGATGTCTGATGCGCAGTATTTT. The encoded protein is CASRSTGVGSGGMSDAQYF.

This clonotype was detected ten times or more. The chain is built from TRBV3-1 and TRBJ1-4; D possibly corresponds to TRBD1 (5 bases). Germline CDR1 reads LGHDT; CDR2 reads YNNKEL (reference sequence). Trimming removed 4 bases at V and 4 bases at J, with 16 bases between. There are 16 residues in the CDR3. In DNA, the CDR3 is TGTGCCAGCAGCCCCCTTTGGAGGGGCCTTAATGAAAAACTGTTTTTT. It encodes CASSPLWRGLNEKLFF.

This clonotype was seen a handful of times. The chain combines TRBV2 with TRBJ2-1, with unresolved D. This CDR3 is built from 13 residues. Germline values: CDR1 SNHLY, CDR2 FYNNEI. V lost 8 bases and J 2 bases, leaving 10 bases between the germline ends. The CDR3: CASARGPYNEQFF. The DNA of the CDR3 is TGTGCCAGCGCCCGTGGACCCTACAATGAGCAGTTCTTC.

This clonotype was seen at least ten times. The chain employs TRBV11-2 and TRBJ1-2; D call uncertain. V was cut by 0 bases and J by 3 bases, with 8 bases left in between. Germline CDR1 reads SGHAT; CDR2 reads FQNNGV. The CDR3 extends over 14 amino acids. CDR3: CASSLDAGYYGYTF. In nucleotides, the CDR3 is TGTGCCAGCAGCTTAGACGCAGGATACTATGGCTACACCTTC.

The sample holds a few counts of this clonotype. This chain links TRBV19 with TRBJ1-3, with D possibly being TRBD1 (5 bases). In germline, CDR1 is LNHDA, CDR2 SQIVND (reference sequence). V lost 2 bases to trimming and J lost 7 bases, with 12 bases between them. CDR3 size: 14 residues. The CDR3 DNA reads as TGTGCCAGTAGTATATGGGGGAATCGGAACACCATATATTTT. Translated: CASSIWGNRNTIYF. Looking up the rest from reference TRBV19 and TRBJ1-3 gives the full variable domain: DGGITQSPKYLFRKEGQNVTLSCEQNLNHDAMYWYRQDPGQGLRLIYYSQIVNDFQKGDIAEGYSVSREKKESFPLTVTSAQKNPTAFYLCASSIWGNRNTIYFGEGSWLTVV.

The chain joins TRBV4-1 to TRBJ2-5; a possible D gene is TRBD2 (5 bases). Trimming took 1 base from V and 5 from J, leaving 11 bases between them. The length of the CDR3 is 14 residues. In germline, CDR1 is MGHRA, CDR2 YSYEKL. CDR3 bases: TGCGCCAGCAGCCAAGTGGAGGTTCGGGAGACCCAGTACTTC. The encoded protein is CASSQVEVRETQYF.

The table lists this clonotype with a few counts. The V and J genes are TRBV9 and TRBJ2-5, with 9 bases aligning to TRBD1. CDR1 is SGDLS and CDR2 is YYNGEE in the germline V gene. This CDR3 comprises 14 residues. V was pared by 1 base and J by 5 bases, with 3 bases of the junction left unmatched. The CDR3 here is CASSVRTGEETQYF. CDR3 coding DNA: TGTGCCAGCAGCGTACGGACAGGGGAGGAGACCCAGTACTTC.

The gene calls are TRBV18 and TRBJ2-5; 7 bases are shared with TRBD1. Germline CDR1 reads KGHSH; CDR2 reads LQKENI. The CDR3 spans 16 residues. V gave up 4 bases and J gave up 1 base; unmatched junction bases: 9. CDR3 nucleotides: TGTGCCAGCTCACTTACCGGGACAGCCATCCAAGAGACCCAGTACTTC. Amino acids: CASSLTGTAIQETQYF.

This clonotype was counted many times. The junction and the germline gene differ at one end; a read error may be behind it. The V gene is TRBV5-1, the J gene TRBJ2-7; D gene unclear. Germline V CDR1 and CDR2: SGHRS, YFSETQ. The CDR3 loop spans 12 amino acids. The CDR3 here is CASSPLGYEQYF. The CDR3 bases are TGTGCCAGCAGCCCCCTAGGCTACGAGCAGTACTTC.

This clonotype occurred a few times. J is TRBJ2-6 and V is TRBV27; TRBD1 agrees at 9 bases. Germline V lookup: CDR1 MNHEY, CDR2 SMNVEV (reference sequence). The ends lost 4 bases at V and 4 bases at J; junction bases unmatched: 5. This CDR3 has 16 amino acids. This CDR3 reads CASSSGTGTGANVLTF. CDR3 sequence (DNA): TGTGCCAGCAGTTCAGGGACAGGGACCGGGGCCAACGTCCTGACTTTC.

To note about this clonotype: A single base separates this from a much larger clone, so it may be a read error. It is likely a read error, because the conserved phenylalanine at the end of the CDR3 is missing. This sequence joins TRBV6-5 and TRBJ1-1; D is unclear. Trimming left V 3 bases short and J 10 bases short, with 12 bases between. The CDR3 extends over 12 amino acids. CDR1 MNHEY and CDR2 SVGAGI come from the germline V gene. The CDR3 region is CASSYSRWGAFL. CDR3 nucleotides: TGTGCCAGCAGTTATTCTCGGTGGGGAGCTTTCCTT.

The table lists this clonotype with a few counts. This rearrangement joins TRBV12-3 or TRBV12-4 to TRBJ2-3; D gene ambiguous. V lost 10 bases and J 2 bases, leaving 7 bases between the germline ends. This CDR3 has 11 residues. CDR3 protein: CATGHTDTQYF. For the CDR3, the DNA is TGTGCCACCGGTCACACAGATACGCAGTATTTT.

Ten or more counts support this clonotype. The chain uses TRBV28 and TRBJ2-3, with D possibly matching TRBD1 (6 bases). CDR1 and CDR2 (germline): MDHEN, SYDVKM. The CDR3 totals 15 residues. V was pared by 10 bases and J by 1 base, with 18 bases between. The CDR3 region is CATVRQGLRTDTQYF. The CDR3 DNA reads TGTGCCACCGTTAGGCAGGGGCTTCGCACAGATACGCAGTATTTT.

The table lists this clonotype with many counts. The chain has TRBV13 and TRBJ2-5, with D possibly called TRBD1 or TRBD2 (5 bases each). V was cut by 7 bases and J by 0 bases, with 12 bases left in between. The CDR3 covers 14 residues. Germline V lookup: CDR1 PRHDT, CDR2 FYEKMQ (reference sequence). CDR3 sequence (DNA): TGTGCCAGCACAAGGGACCAGTACCAAGAGACCCAGTACTTC. Residues: CASTRDQYQETQYF.

The V gene is TRBV9, the J gene TRBJ2-2; D might be TRBD1 (7 bases). Germline V gives CDR1 SGDLS, CDR2 YYNGEE. V dropped 6 bases and J dropped 7 bases, with 19 bases sitting between them. The CDR3 consists of 15 residues. The CDR3: CASTPEGAVGGELFF. In nucleotides, the CDR3 is TGTGCCAGCACGCCGGAGGGGGCAGTTGGCGGGGAGCTGTTTTTT.

This clonotype was detected only a few times. The chain links TRBV6-1 to TRBJ1-5; 7 nucleotides align to TRBD1. The CDR3 loop spans 15 amino acids. V shed 6 bases, J shed 2 bases, and the junction held 7 bases outside the gene matches. Germline loops: CDR1 MNHNS, CDR2 SASEGT. CDR3 residues: CASSPAGGGNQPQHF. CDR3 nucleotides: TGTGCCAGCAGCCCGGCAGGGGGTGGCAATCAGCCCCAGCATTTT.

This clonotype was recorded many times. The V gene is TRBV2, the J gene TRBJ2-1; D is possibly TRBD1 (6 bases). Trimming stripped 8 bases from V and 7 bases from J, with 12 bases between. Germline V lookup: CDR1 SNHLY, CDR2 FYNNEI. The CDR3 is 12 amino acids. The CDR3 DNA follows: TGTGCCAGCTCGGTGAGGGGGAATGAGCAGTTCTTC. As protein: CASSVRGNEQFF.